The 3 T cell receptor beta chains given below trace back to one sample, sequenced in a study of T cells in Graves' hyperthyroidism and ophthalmopathy. The TCR beta CDR3 regions underwent amplification using RNA transcripts as the source. First-round RT-PCR targeting the TCR CDR3 was performed with the HTBI primer set. Each CDR3 protein is one row after TCRdb ran MiXCR on the multiplex PCR reads. The data hold roughly 700,000 distinct CDR3 sequences, with around 15% observed a single time. The sample consisted of blood. These receptors all come from a woman aged 18-29 years with Graves' hyperthyroidism.

This clonotype was detected ten times or more. The chain has TRBV20-1 and TRBJ2-3, with no clear D. CDR1 DFQATT and CDR2 SNEGSKA come from the germline V gene (reference sequence). The CDR3 contains 13 residues. V was cut by 2 bases and J by 2 bases, with 8 bases left in between. The DNA of the CDR3 is TGCAGTGCTAGATCCGGGTACACAGATACGCAGTATTTT. Protein sequence: CSARSGYTDTQYF.

The chain links TRBV10-3 to TRBJ2-1; 7 nucleotides align to TRBD2. V lost 4 bases, J lost 0 bases, and 3 bases stayed unmatched. Germline V gives CDR1 ENHRY, CDR2 SYGVKD. This CDR3 comprises 15 residues. The CDR3 here is CAISARGDSYNEQFF. The DNA for the CDR3 is TGTGCCATCAGTGCCCGGGGGGACTCCTACAATGAGCAGTTCTTC.

This CDR3 reads CASSIADSPHPYNEQFF. CDR3 coding DNA: TGTGCCAGCAGCATAGCGGACAGTCCGCATCCGTACAATGAGCAGTTCTTC. This chain links TRBV5-4 with TRBJ2-1; tentatively, D is TRBD1 or TRBD2 (6 bases each). V was pared by 4 bases and J by 4 bases, with 21 bases between. CDR3 length: 17 amino acids. CDR1 and CDR2 (germline): SGHNT, YYREEE (reference sequence).